This TCR beta chain was identified during a study of PD-1 blockade in classical Hodgkin lymphoma. General study findings and limits: The causes of the repertoire differences, possibly disease activity or prior therapy, remain undefined. Only CD4+ TCR diversity, not CD8+, had risen significantly by C4D1. Reports described newly diagnosed patients as having lower baseline TCR diversity than healthy donors.

Germline V gene sequence: CDR1 MGHRA, CDR2 YSYEKL. J gave up 3 bases and V 5 bases, and 6 bases lay outside the gene matches. CDR3 length: 14 residues. The patients all showed relapse after autologous stem cell transplantation, while their brentuximab vedotin exposure varied. Classifying best responses yielded complete response, partial response or progressive disease. To note about this clone: Its cognate antigen is unknown.

Some clones are missing from TCRdb's copy, which holds only in-frame ones; the method was immunoSEQ multiplex PCR. The sample carries over 35,000 clones, 76% recorded once. Material: peripheral blood mononuclear cells (PBMCs), obtained at baseline. This receptor was taken from a human donor with classical Hodgkin lymphoma. The chain carries TRBV4-1 and TRBJ2-7; 8 bases are shared with TRBD1. CDR3 residues: CASSCRDRHYEQYF. DNA for the CDR3: TGCGCCAGCAGCTGCCGGGACAGGCACTACGAGCAGTACTTC.